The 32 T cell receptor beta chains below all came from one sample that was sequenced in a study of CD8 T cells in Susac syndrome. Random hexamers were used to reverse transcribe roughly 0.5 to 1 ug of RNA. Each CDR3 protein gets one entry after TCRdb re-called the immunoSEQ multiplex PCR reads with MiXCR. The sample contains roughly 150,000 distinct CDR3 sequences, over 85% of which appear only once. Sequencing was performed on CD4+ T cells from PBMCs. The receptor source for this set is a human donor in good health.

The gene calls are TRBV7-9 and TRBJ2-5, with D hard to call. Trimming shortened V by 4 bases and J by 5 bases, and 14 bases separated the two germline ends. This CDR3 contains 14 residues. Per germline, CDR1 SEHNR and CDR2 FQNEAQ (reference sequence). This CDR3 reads CASSSSGVRETQYF. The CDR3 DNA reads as TGTGCCAGCAGCTCTTCAGGAGTCCGGGAGACCCAGTACTTC.

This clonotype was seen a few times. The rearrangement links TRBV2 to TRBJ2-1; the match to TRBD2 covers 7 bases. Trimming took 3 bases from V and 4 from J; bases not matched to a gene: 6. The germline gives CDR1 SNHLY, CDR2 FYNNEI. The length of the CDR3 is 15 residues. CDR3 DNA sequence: TGTGCCAGCAGTGAGGGGCAGGGAGGGTACAATGAGCAGTTCTTC. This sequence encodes CASSEGQGGYNEQFF.

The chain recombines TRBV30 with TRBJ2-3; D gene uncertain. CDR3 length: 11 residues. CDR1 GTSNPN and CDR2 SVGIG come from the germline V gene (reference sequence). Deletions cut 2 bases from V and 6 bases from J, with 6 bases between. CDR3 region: CAWSTLDTQYF. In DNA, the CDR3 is TGTGCCTGGAGTACCCTGGATACGCAGTATTTT.

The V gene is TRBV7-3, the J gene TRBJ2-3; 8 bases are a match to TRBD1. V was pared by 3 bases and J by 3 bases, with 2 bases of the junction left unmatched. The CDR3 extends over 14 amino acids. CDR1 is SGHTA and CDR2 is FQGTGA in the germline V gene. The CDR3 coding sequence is TGTGCCAGCAGCTTTACAGGGGGGACAGATACGCAGTATTTT. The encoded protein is CASSFTGGTDTQYF.

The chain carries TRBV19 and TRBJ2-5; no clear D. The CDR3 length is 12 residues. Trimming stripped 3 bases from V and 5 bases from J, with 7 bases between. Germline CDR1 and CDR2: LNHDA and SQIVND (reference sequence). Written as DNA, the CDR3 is TGTGCCAGTAGTATCCAAGGGGAGACCCAGTACTTC. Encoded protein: CASSIQGETQYF.

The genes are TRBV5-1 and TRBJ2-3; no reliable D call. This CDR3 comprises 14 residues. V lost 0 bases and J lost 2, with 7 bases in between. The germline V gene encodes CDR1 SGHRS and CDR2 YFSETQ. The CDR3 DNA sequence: TGCGCCAGCAGCTTGGGAGAAACCACAGATACGCAGTATTTT. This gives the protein CASSLGETTDTQYF.

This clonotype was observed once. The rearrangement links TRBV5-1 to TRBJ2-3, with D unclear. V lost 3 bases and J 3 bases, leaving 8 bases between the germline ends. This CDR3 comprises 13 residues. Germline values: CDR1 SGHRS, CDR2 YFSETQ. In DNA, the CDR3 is TGCGCCAGCAGCTCCTCGTGGACAGATACGCAGTATTTT. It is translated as CASSSSWTDTQYF.

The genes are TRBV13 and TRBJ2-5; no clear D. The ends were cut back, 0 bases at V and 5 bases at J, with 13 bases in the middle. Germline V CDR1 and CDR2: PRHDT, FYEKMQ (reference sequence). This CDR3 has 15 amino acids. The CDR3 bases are TGTGCCAGCAGCTTAGGCCGGGCAGGCGCGGAGACCCAGTACTTC. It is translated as CASSLGRAGAETQYF.

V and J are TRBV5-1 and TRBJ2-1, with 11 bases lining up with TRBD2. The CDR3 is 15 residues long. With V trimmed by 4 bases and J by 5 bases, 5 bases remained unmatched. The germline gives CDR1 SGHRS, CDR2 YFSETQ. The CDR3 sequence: CASSRTSGGDNEQFF. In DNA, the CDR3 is TGCGCCAGCAGCCGTACTAGCGGGGGAGACAATGAGCAGTTCTTC.

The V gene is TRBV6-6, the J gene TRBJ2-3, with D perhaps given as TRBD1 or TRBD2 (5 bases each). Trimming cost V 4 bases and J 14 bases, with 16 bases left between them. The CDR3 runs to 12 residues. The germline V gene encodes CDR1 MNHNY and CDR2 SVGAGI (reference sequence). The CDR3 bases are TGTGCCAGCAGTTTCTCGACGGGGACGGGGTATTTT. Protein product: CASSFSTGTGYF.

Here the CDR3 DNA reads TGTGCCAGCAGTTTCAGCAGGGCCACTGAAGCTTTCTTT. This translates into CASSFSRATEAFF. The rearrangement joins TRBV12-3 or TRBV12-4 to TRBJ1-1; D might be TRBD1 (5 bases). The V end was cut by 3 bases, the J end by 4 bases, with 9 bases between. This CDR3 contains 13 residues.

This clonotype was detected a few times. The CDR3 region is CASSLGTGSNYGYTF. CDR3 bases: TGTGCCAGCAGTTTAGGGACAGGCTCCAACTATGGCTACACCTTC. The chain is built from TRBV27 and TRBJ1-2; TRBD1 matches 8 bases. With 2 bases clipped from V and 2 bases from J, the junction kept 4 bases outside the gene matches. This CDR3 contains 15 residues. Germline CDR1 and CDR2: MNHEY and SMNVEV (reference sequence).

The CDR3 DNA is TGTGCCAGCAGCACAACGGGTCACAGGGGGACGCAGTACTTC. Its translation: CASSTTGHRGTQYF. The chain carries TRBV11-3 and TRBJ2-5; TRBD1 aligns across 8 bases. Trimming took 5 bases from V and 11 from J; bases not matched to a gene: 13. CDR3 length: 14 amino acids. Germline CDR1 is SGHNT and CDR2 is YENEEA.

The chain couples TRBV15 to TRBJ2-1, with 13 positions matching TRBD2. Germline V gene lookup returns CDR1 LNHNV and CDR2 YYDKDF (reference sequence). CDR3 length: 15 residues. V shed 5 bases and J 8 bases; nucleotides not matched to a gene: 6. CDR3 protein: CATSVGLAGAYEQFF. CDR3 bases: TGTGCCACCAGCGTAGGACTAGCGGGGGCCTATGAGCAGTTCTTC.

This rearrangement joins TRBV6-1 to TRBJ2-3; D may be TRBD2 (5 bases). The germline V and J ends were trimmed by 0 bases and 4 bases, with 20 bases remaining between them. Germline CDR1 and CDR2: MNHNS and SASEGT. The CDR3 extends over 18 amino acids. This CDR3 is CASSEAERERRRADTQYF. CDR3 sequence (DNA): TGTGCCAGCAGTGAAGCGGAGAGGGAGCGACGGCGGGCAGATACGCAGTATTTT.

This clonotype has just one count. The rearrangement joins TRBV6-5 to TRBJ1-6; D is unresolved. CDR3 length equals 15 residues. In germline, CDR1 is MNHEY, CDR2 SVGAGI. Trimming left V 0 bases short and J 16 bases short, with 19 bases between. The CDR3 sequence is CASSYSISDEGSLHF. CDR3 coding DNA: TGTGCCAGCAGTTACTCGATATCTGACGAAGGGTCTCTCCACTTT.

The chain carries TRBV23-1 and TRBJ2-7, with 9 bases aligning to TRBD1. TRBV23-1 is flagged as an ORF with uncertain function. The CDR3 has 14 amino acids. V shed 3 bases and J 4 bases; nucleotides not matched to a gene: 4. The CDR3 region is CASSHGTGRYEQYF. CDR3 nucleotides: TGCGCCAGCAGTCATGGGACAGGGCGATACGAGCAGTACTTC.

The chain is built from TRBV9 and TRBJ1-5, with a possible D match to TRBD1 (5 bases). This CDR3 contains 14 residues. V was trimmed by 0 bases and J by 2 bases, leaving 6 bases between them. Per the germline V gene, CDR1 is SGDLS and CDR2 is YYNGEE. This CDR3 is CASSVGGGNQPQHF. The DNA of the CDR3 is TGTGCCAGCAGCGTAGGGGGGGGCAATCAGCCCCAGCATTTT. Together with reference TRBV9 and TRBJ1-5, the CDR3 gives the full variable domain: DSGVTQTPKHLITATGQRVTLRCSPRSGDLSVYWYQQSLDQGLQFLIQYYNGEERAKGNILERFSAQQFPDLHSELNLSSLELGDSALYFCASSVGGGNQPQHFGDGTRLSIL.

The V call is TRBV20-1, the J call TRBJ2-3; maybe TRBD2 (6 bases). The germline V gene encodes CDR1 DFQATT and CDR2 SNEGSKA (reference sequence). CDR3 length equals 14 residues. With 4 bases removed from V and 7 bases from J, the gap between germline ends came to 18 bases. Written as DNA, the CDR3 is TGCAGTGCTACGGGGAGCGGGCCGGCAAATACGCAGTATTTT. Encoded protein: CSATGSGPANTQYF.

CDR3 residues: CASSATDREGQPQHF. The CDR3 coding sequence is TGTGCCAGCAGCGCTACGGACAGGGAGGGCCAGCCCCAGCATTTT. The chain uses TRBV9 and TRBJ1-5; 8 bases align to TRBD1. This CDR3 spans 15 amino acids. With 3 bases clipped from V and 7 bases from J, the junction kept 9 bases outside the gene matches. CDR1 is SGDLS, CDR2 YYNGEE, per germline.

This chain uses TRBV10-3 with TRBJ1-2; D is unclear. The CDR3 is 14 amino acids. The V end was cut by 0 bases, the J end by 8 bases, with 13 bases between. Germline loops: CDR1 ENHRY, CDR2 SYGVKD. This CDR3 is CAISESGRKDGYTF. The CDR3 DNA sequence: TGTGCCATCAGTGAGTCCGGCAGGAAGGACGGCTACACCTTC.

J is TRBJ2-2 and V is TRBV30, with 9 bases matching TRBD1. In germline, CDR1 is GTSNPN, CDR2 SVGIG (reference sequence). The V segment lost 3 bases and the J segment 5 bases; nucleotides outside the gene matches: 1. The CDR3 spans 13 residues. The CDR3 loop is CAWRDRGTGELFF. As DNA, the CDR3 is TGTGCCTGGAGAGACAGGGGGACCGGGGAGCTGTTTTTT.

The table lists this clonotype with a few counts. CDR3 DNA sequence: TGTGCCAGCTCACCAGCTGCCTACGAGCAGTACTTC. It specifies CASSPAAYEQYF. J is TRBJ2-7 and V is TRBV18; D ambiguous. The CDR3 consists of 12 residues. Germline V gene sequence: CDR1 KGHSH, CDR2 LQKENI. The ends were cut back, 2 bases at V and 2 bases at J, with 4 bases in the middle.

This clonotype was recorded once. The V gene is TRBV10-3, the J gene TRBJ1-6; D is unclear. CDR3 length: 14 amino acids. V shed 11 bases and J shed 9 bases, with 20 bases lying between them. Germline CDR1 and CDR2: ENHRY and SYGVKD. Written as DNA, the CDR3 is TGTGCCCTAGAGCGGGTGGAGACGGGTTCACCCCTCCACTTT. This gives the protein CALERVETGSPLHF.

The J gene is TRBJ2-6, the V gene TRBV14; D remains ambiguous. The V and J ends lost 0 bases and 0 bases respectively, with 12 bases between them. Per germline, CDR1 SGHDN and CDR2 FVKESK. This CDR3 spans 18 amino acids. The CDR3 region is CASSQDLVHFSGANVLTF. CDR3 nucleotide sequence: TGTGCCAGCAGCCAAGATCTTGTCCATTTCTCTGGGGCCAACGTCCTGACTTTC.

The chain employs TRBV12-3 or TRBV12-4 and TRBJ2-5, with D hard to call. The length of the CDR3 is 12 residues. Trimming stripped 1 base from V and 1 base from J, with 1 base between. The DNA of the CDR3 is TGTGCCAGCAGTTTAGGCCAAGAGACCCAGTACTTC. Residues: CASSLGQETQYF.

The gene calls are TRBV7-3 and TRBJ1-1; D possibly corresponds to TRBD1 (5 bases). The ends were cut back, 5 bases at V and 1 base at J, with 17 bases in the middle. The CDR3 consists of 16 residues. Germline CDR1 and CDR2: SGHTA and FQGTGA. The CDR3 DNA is TGTGCCAGCAGCCCATTCGTGGGGCAGGGGAACACTGAAGCTTTCTTT. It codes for CASSPFVGQGNTEAFF.

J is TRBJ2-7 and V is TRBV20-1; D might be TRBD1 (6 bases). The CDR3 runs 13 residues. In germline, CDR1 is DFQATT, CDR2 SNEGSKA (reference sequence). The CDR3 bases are TGCAGGGCTGCCCGGGACACGGTGGTAGAGCAGTACTTC. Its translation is CRAARDTVVEQYF.

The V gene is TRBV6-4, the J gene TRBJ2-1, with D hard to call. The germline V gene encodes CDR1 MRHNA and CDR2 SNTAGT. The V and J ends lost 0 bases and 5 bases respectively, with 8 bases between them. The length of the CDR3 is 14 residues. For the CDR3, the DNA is TGTGCCAGCAGTGACTCCTACAACAACAATGAGCAGTTCTTC. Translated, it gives CASSDSYNNNEQFF.

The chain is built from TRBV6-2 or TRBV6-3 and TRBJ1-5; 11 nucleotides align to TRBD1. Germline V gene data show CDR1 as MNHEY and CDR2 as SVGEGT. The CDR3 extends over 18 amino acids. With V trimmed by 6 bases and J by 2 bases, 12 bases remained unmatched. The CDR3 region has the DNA TGTGCCAGCAGCCGTGGACAGGGGGCTAACATAGGCAATCAGCCCCAGCATTTT. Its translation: CASSRGQGANIGNQPQHF.

The CDR3 DNA follows: TGTGCCAGCAGCTTTTTTGTGGGTGAAGCTTTCTTT. Encoded protein: CASSFFVGEAFF. The J gene is TRBJ1-1, the V gene TRBV7-9, with D unclear. Germline V gene lookup returns CDR1 SEHNR and CDR2 FQNEAQ (reference sequence). This CDR3 comprises 12 residues. Trimming removed 3 bases from V and 7 bases from J, with 9 bases in between.

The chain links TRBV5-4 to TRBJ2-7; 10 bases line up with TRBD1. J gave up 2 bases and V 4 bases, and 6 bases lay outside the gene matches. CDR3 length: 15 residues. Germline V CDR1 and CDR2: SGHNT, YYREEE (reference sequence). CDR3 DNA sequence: TGTGCCAGCAGCCGTCCCGGACAGGGGGCCTACGAGCAGTACTTC. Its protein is CASSRPGQGAYEQYF.